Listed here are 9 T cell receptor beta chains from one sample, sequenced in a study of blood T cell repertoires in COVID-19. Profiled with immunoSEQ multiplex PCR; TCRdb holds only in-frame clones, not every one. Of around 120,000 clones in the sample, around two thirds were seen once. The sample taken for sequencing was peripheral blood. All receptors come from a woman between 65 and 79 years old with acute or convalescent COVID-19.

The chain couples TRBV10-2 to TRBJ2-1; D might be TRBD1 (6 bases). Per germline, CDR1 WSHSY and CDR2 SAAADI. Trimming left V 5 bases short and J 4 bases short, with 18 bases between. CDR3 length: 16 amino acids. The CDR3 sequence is CASSPFTGNLYNEQFF. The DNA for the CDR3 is TGCGCCAGCAGTCCCTTTACAGGGAACCTGTACAATGAGCAGTTCTTC.

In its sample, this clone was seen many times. The CDR3 sequence is CASSLADSTDTQYF. CDR3 DNA sequence: TGTGCCAGCAGCTTAGCGGATAGCACAGATACGCAGTATTTT. The chain uses TRBV5-4 and TRBJ2-3, with a tentative D call TRBD2 (5 bases). V lost 2 bases and J 0 bases, leaving 7 bases between the germline ends. The germline CDR1 and CDR2 sequences are SGHNT and YYREEE (reference sequence). The CDR3 length is 14 residues.

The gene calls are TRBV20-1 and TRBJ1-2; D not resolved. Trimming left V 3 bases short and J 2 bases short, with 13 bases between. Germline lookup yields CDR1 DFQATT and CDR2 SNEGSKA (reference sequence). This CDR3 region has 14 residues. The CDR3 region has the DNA TGCAGTGCTAGTGAGTCTCGTTTAAACTATGGCTACACCTTC. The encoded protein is CSASESRLNYGYTF.

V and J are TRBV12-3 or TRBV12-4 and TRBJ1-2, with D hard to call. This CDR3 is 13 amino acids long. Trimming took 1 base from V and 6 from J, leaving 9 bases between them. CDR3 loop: CASSLVTADGYTF. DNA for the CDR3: TGTGCCAGCAGTTTAGTCACAGCTGATGGCTACACCTTC.

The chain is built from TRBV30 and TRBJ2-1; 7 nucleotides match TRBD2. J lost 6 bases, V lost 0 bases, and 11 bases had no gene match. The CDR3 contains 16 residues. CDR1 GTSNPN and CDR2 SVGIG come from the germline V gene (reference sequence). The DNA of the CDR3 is TGTGCCTGGAGTGTCGCTGCGGGAGCGCTTGGCAATGAGCAGTTCTTC. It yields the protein CAWSVAAGALGNEQFF.

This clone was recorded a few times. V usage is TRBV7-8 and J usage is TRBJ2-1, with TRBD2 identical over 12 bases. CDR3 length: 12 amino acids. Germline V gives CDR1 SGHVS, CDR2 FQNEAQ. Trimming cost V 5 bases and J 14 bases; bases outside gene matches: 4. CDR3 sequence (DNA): TGTGCCAGCAGCCTTACTAGCGGGAGGAAGTTCTTC. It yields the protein CASSLTSGRKFF.

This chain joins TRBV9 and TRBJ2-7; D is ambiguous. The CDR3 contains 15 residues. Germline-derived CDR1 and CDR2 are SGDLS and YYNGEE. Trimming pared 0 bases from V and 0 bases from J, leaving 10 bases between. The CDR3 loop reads CASSVDLGSSYEQYF. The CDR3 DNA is TGTGCCAGCAGCGTAGACCTAGGCAGCTCCTACGAGCAGTACTTC.

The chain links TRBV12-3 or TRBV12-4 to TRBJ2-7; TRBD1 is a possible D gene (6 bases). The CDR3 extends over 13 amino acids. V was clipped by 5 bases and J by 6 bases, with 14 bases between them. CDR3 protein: CASSPTGFSEQYF. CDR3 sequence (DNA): TGTGCCAGCAGTCCAACAGGGTTTTCCGAGCAGTACTTC.

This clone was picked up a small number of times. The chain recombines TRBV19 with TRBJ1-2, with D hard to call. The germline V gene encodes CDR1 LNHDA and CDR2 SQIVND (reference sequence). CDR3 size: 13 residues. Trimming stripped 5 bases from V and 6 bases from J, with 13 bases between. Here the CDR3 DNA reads TGTGCCAGTAGTGAAGACCGGGGTCATGGCTACACCTTC. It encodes CASSEDRGHGYTF.